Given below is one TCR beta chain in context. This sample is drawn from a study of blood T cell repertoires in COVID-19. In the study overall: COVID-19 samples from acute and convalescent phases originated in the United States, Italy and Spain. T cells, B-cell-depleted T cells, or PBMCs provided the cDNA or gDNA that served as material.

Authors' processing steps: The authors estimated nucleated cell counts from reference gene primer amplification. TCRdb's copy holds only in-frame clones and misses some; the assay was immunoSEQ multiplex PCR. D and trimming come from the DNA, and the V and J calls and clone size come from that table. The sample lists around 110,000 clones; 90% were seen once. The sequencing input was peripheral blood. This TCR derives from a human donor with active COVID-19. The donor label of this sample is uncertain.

CDR3 region: CASSLNPLTGAKNIQYF. CDR3 nucleotide sequence: TGTGCCAGCAGTCTCAACCCCCTGACAGGAGCCAAAAACATTCAGTACTTC. The gene calls are TRBV6-2 or TRBV6-3 and TRBJ2-4; possible D gene TRBD1, 6 bases. There are 17 residues in the CDR3. The germline V gene has CDR1 MNHEY and CDR2 SVGEGT. Between the trimmed V and J ends, which lost 5 bases and 0 bases, there was a span of 17 bases.